The source of this TCR beta chain is a study of prognosis after radiotherapy for stage I lung cancer. On the study more broadly: In total, roughly 13 men and several women took part as patients, aged roughly 53 to 85 with a median of 74.5 years.

The CDR3 length is 14 residues. In germline, CDR1 is SGDLS, CDR2 YYNGEE. Trimming cost V 0 bases and J 7 bases, with 13 bases left between them. This clonotype was seen at least ten times. What it binds is not known. With two-round multiplex PCR, TCR beta CDR3 sequences were amplified from genomic DNA. Initially, in first-round PCR, primers specific to each TRBV and TRBJ gene were used. TCRdb reanalysed the multiplex PCR reads using MiXCR and keeps one entry per CDR3 protein. There are roughly 30,000 distinct CDR3 sequences in the sample; 25% to 40% occur only once, and around 27% lies in the top ten. Study observations and caveats: Frequencies of TRBV and TRBJ gene use reportedly varied by whether patients had metastases. Counted unique TCR clones declined after stereotactic body radiation therapy (median about 9,200 versus 6,500).

Source: PBMCs, taken before or after stereotactic body radiation therapy (not recorded which). The clonotype comes from a donor aged 50 or older with non-small cell lung cancer. This sequence joins TRBV9 and TRBJ1-2; D unclear. The chain's CDR3 is CASSVGVIGGGYTF. As DNA, the CDR3 is TGTGCCAGCAGCGTAGGGGTCATTGGAGGTGGCTACACCTTC.